This T cell receptor beta chain was recorded in a study of T cell repertoires in cytomegalovirus infection. Across the whole study: HLA-B-restricted CMV epitopes that are well studied were used alongside recently identified HLA-C-restricted ones.

Note on this clonotype: Its target is not known.

Trimming left V 3 bases short and J 5 bases short, with 13 bases between. This CDR3 spans 14 amino acids. Germline V gives CDR1 SGHRS, CDR2 YFSETQ. From the reads, TCRdb called clonotypes with MiXCR, one entry per CDR3 protein. The table includes 800,000 to 950,000 distinct CDR3 sequences, about 30% detected once. The sequence was obtained from a human donor in good health (CMV status not recorded). Some clones in this sample may be carry-over from other donors' samples. V usage is TRBV5-1 and J usage is TRBJ2-3; D tentatively fits TRBD1 or TRBD2 (6 bases each). The sequenced sample was cultured CD8+ T cells from PBMCs, obtained from culture after CMV antigen stimulation. In nucleotides, the CDR3 is TGCGCCAGCAGCTGGGGGGCCGGGGAAGATACGCAGTATTTT. This sequence encodes CASSWGAGEDTQYF.